This T cell receptor (beta chain) originates from a study of T cells in Graves' hyperthyroidism and ophthalmopathy. General study results and limits: The model identified upcoming ophthalmopathy a median 6.5 months ahead of onset. Stable hyperthyroidism was told apart from ophthalmopathy by a model built on 13 V-J features. Also found in blood were most expanded thyroid clonotypes above 0.001.

Active moderate-to-severe ophthalmopathy, Clinical Activity Score at least 3, NOSPECS at least 4, under 3 months' duration. CDR1 SGHAT and CDR2 FQNNGV come from the germline V gene. Trimming took off 0 bases at V and 0 bases at J, with 6 bases between the two ends. The CDR3 contains 15 residues. Authors of the study amplified TCR beta CDR3 regions from RNA transcripts. TCR CDR3 underwent first-round RT-PCR with the HTBI primer set. TCRdb reanalysed the multiplex PCR reads using MiXCR and keeps one entry per CDR3 protein. The table includes 300,000 to 500,000 distinct CDR3 sequences, about an eighth detected once. This clonotype was seen ten or more times. Its target is unknown.

The sequence was collected from a man aged 50 to 60 with Graves' ophthalmopathy. Sequencing used blood. V usage is TRBV11-2 and J usage is TRBJ1-3; D not certain. CDR3 loop: CASSLEWFSGNTIYF. CDR3 DNA: TGTGCCAGCAGCTTAGAATGGTTCTCTGGAAACACCATATATTTT.